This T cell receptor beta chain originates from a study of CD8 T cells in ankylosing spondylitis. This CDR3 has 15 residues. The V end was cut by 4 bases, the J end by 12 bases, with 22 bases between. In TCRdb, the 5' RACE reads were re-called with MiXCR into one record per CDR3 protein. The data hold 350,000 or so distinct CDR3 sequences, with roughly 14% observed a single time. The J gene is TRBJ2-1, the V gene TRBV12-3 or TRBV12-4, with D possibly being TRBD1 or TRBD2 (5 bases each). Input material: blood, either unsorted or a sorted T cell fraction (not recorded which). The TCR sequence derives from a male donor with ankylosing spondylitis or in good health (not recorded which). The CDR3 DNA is TGTGCCAGCAGTTCCGACTCGTGGGGGAGAGGTCGGCAGTTCTTC. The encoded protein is CASSSDSWGRGRQFF.